Listed here are 20 T cell receptor beta chains from one sample, sequenced in a study of T-cell reconstitution after alpha-beta-depleted transplantation in children. Unique molecular identifiers were used in preparing the TCRbeta library. TCRdb re-called the PCR reads with MiXCR, one entry per CDR3 protein. The data contain some 530,000 distinct CDR3 sequences, around 12% of them singletons. Sequenced here: PBMCs from the stem cell graft donor, sampled from the stem cell graft. The receptors come from a human donor who donated a stem cell graft to a child with combined immunodeficiency.

This clonotype was seen only a few times. The chain joins TRBV5-1 to TRBJ2-3; 9 bases match TRBD2. The junction had 8 bases not matched to a gene; V was cut back by 0 bases and J by 0 bases. The length of the CDR3 is 18 residues. The germline gives CDR1 SGHRS, CDR2 YFSETQ. The CDR3 sequence is CASSLDFSGGASTDTQYF. The DNA of the CDR3 is TGCGCCAGCAGCTTGGACTTTAGCGGGGGCGCTAGCACAGATACGCAGTATTTT.

Many counts were recorded for this clonotype. The chain combines TRBV6-5 with TRBJ2-1; no clear D gene. CDR3 length: 12 residues. Germline-derived CDR1 and CDR2 are MNHEY and SVGAGI. V was trimmed by 6 bases and J by 8 bases, leaving 11 bases between them. CDR3 DNA: TGTGCCAGCAGGGGATATGGGGATGAGCAGTTCTTC. Translating gives CASRGYGDEQFF.

DNA of the CDR3: TGTGCCAGCAGTGAATCAGTGCTAGGAAACACCATATATTTT. This gives the protein CASSESVLGNTIYF. The genes are TRBV25-1 and TRBJ1-3; D remains unclear. Between the trimmed V and J ends, which lost 1 base and 4 bases, there was a span of 8 bases. Per the germline V gene, CDR1 is MGHDK and CDR2 is SYGVNS. There are 14 residues in the CDR3.

The chain uses TRBV6-1 and TRBJ1-2; D is unclear. Germline V gene sequence: CDR1 MNHNS, CDR2 SASEGT. Trimming left V 10 bases short and J 0 bases short, with 12 bases between. The CDR3 runs to 13 residues. The CDR3 DNA follows: TGTGCCACCCGTCCTCGGCCTAACTATGGCTACACCTTC. It yields the protein CATRPRPNYGYTF.

This clonotype was seen repeatedly, ten times or more. This sequence joins TRBV28 and TRBJ1-1; TRBD1 matches 7 bases. Looked up from germline, CDR1 is MDHEN and CDR2 is SYDVKM. The CDR3 length is 12 residues. J gave up 10 bases and V 5 bases, and 7 bases lay outside the gene matches. This chain's CDR3 is CASSNRQGSAFF. The CDR3 nucleotides are TGTGCCAGCAGTAACCGACAGGGATCAGCTTTCTTT.

This sequence joins TRBV5-1 and TRBJ2-1; 9 positions agree with TRBD2. V gave up 4 bases and J gave up 4 bases; unmatched junction bases: 6. CDR3 length equals 15 residues. Germline lookup yields CDR1 SGHRS and CDR2 YFSETQ. The CDR3 protein is CASSLSGSEYNEQFF. CDR3 nucleotides: TGCGCCAGCAGCCTTAGCGGGAGCGAGTACAATGAGCAGTTCTTC.

This clonotype was seen a few times. The rearrangement links TRBV20-1 to TRBJ2-7, with TRBD1 identical over 7 bases. J lost 3 bases, V lost 5 bases, and 7 bases had no gene match. This CDR3 spans 13 amino acids. Germline values: CDR1 DFQATT, CDR2 SNEGSKA (reference sequence). The CDR3 DNA sequence: TGCAGTGCTGAAACCGGGACAGTCTACGAGCAGTACTTC. This sequence encodes CSAETGTVYEQYF.

In this sample, this clonotype turned up many times. This chain joins TRBV27 and TRBJ2-1; 14 bases fit TRBD2. The CDR3 runs to 16 residues. Germline loops: CDR1 MNHEY, CDR2 SMNVEV (reference sequence). J gave up 10 bases and V 5 bases, and 10 bases lay outside the gene matches. CDR3: CASSPRLAGGLGEQFF. The CDR3 DNA reads as TGTGCCAGCAGTCCTAGACTAGCGGGAGGGCTCGGAGAGCAGTTCTTC.

This clonotype showed up just a few times. J is TRBJ2-5 and V is TRBV5-6; perhaps D is TRBD1 or TRBD2 (5 bases each). CDR1 SGHDT and CDR2 YYEEEE come from the germline V gene. The CDR3 has 15 amino acids. Trimming took off 4 bases at V and 3 bases at J, with 16 bases between the two ends. Here the CDR3 reads CASSHAGTGKETQYF. The DNA for the CDR3 is TGTGCCAGCAGCCACGCCGGGACGGGGAAAGAGACCCAGTACTTC.

This clonotype came up a few times. The genes are TRBV5-1 and TRBJ1-1; TRBD1 agrees at 9 bases. The germline V gene encodes CDR1 SGHRS and CDR2 YFSETQ. The J segment lost 2 bases and the V segment lost 1 base, leaving 3 bases of the junction unmatched. This CDR3 is 15 amino acids long. The CDR3 spells CASSLTTGGNTEAFF. DNA for the CDR3: TGCGCCAGCAGCTTGACCACAGGGGGCAACACTGAAGCTTTCTTT. Variable domain in full (rest from reference TRBV5-1 and TRBJ1-1): KAGVTQTPRYLIKTRGQQVTLSCSPISGHRSVSWYQQTPGQGLQFLFEYFSETQRNKGNFPGRFSGRQFSNSRSEMNVSTLELGDSALYLCASSLTTGGNTEAFFGQGTRLTVV.

The chain recombines TRBV9 with TRBJ1-5; a weak D match, TRBD1 (6 bases). The CDR3 extends over 15 amino acids. Germline V lookup: CDR1 SGDLS, CDR2 YYNGEE. V was clipped by 3 bases and J by 3 bases, with 13 bases between them. In DNA, the CDR3 is TGTGCCAGCAGCGCTGGCGGGGGCGACAATCAGCCCCAGCATTTT. It translates to CASSAGGGDNQPQHF.

This clonotype has a handful of counts. The V call is TRBV4-3, the J call TRBJ2-6, with D possibly TRBD1 on 5 matching bases. V shed 1 base and J shed 3 bases, with 16 bases lying between them. The CDR3 is 18 residues long. The germline V gene encodes CDR1 LGHNA and CDR2 YSLEER. The CDR3 loop is CASSQARFRANGANVLTF. CDR3 nucleotide sequence: TGCGCCAGCAGCCAAGCCCGATTCAGGGCTAATGGGGCCAACGTCCTGACTTTC.

This clonotype was seen a single time. The J gene is TRBJ2-7, the V gene TRBV5-4; no firm D call. V was trimmed by 4 bases and J by 4 bases, leaving 15 bases between them. Germline assignment: CDR1 SGHNT and CDR2 YYREEE (reference sequence). The CDR3 runs 14 residues. Written as DNA, the CDR3 is TGTGCCAGCAGCCCCCCCGGAACTCAATACGAGCAGTACTTC. This gives the protein CASSPPGTQYEQYF.

This clonotype was seen at least ten times. The chain joins TRBV5-1 to TRBJ2-3, with D uncertain. The CDR3 contains 15 residues. V lost 0 bases, J lost 2 bases, and 10 bases lay in between. Germline V gene data show CDR1 as SGHRS and CDR2 as YFSETQ. CDR3 DNA sequence: TGCGCCAGCAGCTTGGTTGGGGATCTCACAGATACGCAGTATTTT. Its translation: CASSLVGDLTDTQYF. Variable domain in full (rest from reference TRBV5-1 and TRBJ2-3): KAGVTQTPRYLIKTRGQQVTLSCSPISGHRSVSWYQQTPGQGLQFLFEYFSETQRNKGNFPGRFSGRQFSNSRSEMNVSTLELGDSALYLCASSLVGDLTDTQYFGPGTRLTVL.

This clonotype was found many times. The CDR3: CASITGGATHEQFF. CDR3 coding DNA: TGTGCCAGCATTACAGGGGGCGCGACCCATGAGCAGTTCTTC. The rearrangement uses TRBV12-3 or TRBV12-4 and TRBJ2-1, with 9 bases matching TRBD1. The V gene end was trimmed by 7 bases and the J gene end by 8 bases; junction bases not matched to a gene: 9. This CDR3 region has 14 residues.

This clonotype came up many times. The chain joins TRBV9 to TRBJ2-5; D may be TRBD2 (6 bases). Germline V gene lookup returns CDR1 SGDLS and CDR2 YYNGEE. The CDR3 spans 13 residues. The V and J ends lost 2 bases and 10 bases respectively, with 15 bases between them. The CDR3 reads CASSVGGLTDQYF. CDR3 sequence (DNA): TGTGCCAGCAGCGTCGGAGGGCTTACGGACCAGTACTTC.

This clonotype was recorded a few times. This chain uses TRBV5-1 with TRBJ2-3; D is undetermined. Looked up from germline, CDR1 is SGHRS and CDR2 is YFSETQ. Between the trimmed V and J ends, which lost 2 bases and 1 base, there was a span of 8 bases. The CDR3 has 14 amino acids. The CDR3 DNA is TGCGCCAGCAGCTTCAATGCACGCACAGATACGCAGTATTTT. It translates to CASSFNARTDTQYF. The complete variable domain, with remaining parts taken from reference TRBV5-1 and TRBJ2-3, reads KAGVTQTPRYLIKTRGQQVTLSCSPISGHRSVSWYQQTPGQGLQFLFEYFSETQRNKGNFPGRFSGRQFSNSRSEMNVSTLELGDSALYLCASSFNARTDTQYFGPGTRLTVL.

The rearrangement joins TRBV12-3 or TRBV12-4 to TRBJ2-5; 7 bases map to TRBD2. The CDR3 length is 15 residues. V gave up 6 bases and J gave up 5 bases; unmatched junction bases: 12. The CDR3 loop is CASSPPWGGSETQYF. DNA of the CDR3: TGTGCCAGCAGCCCTCCATGGGGGGGGTCGGAGACCCAGTACTTC.

The genes are TRBV20-1 and TRBJ2-3; unclear D gene. CDR3 size: 15 residues. The V gene's germline CDR1 is DFQATT and CDR2 SNEGSKA (reference sequence). V gave up 0 bases and J gave up 0 bases, with 10 bases separating them. CDR3 nucleotides: TGCAGTGCTAGAGATGGAGATATTAGCACAGATACGCAGTATTTT. Its protein product is CSARDGDISTDTQYF.

Only a few counts were recorded for this clonotype. The chain couples TRBV5-5 to TRBJ2-1, with D possibly being TRBD1 (6 bases). From germline, CDR1 is SGHKS and CDR2 YYEKEE (reference sequence). CDR3 length: 16 residues. V was clipped by 2 bases and J by 10 bases, with 22 bases between them. CDR3 nucleotides: TGTGCCAGCAGCTTCCTTAAGACAGGATCGACGGGAGAGCAGTTCTTC. Its protein is CASSFLKTGSTGEQFF.